The T cell receptor beta chain under discussion was sequenced for a study of long-term antiretroviral therapy in people with HIV. Whole-study findings and limits: The repertoire was dominated at all time points by clones expanded before ART.

The CDR3 loop spans 14 amino acids. The V end was cut by 2 bases, the J end by 6 bases, with 14 bases between. CDR1 is SEHNR and CDR2 is FQNEAQ in the germline V gene (reference sequence). Researchers ran immunoSEQ v3.0 at survey level. The assay was immunoSEQ multiplex PCR, and TCRdb's table has in-frame clones only and misses some. The repertoire has 12,000 or so clones, around 76% of them found once; the top ten carry around a sixth. In regard to this clone: Its cognate antigen is unknown.

The chain links TRBV7-9 to TRBJ2-7; the D is unclear. This receptor was identified in a middle-aged man with HIV. This material consisted of unsorted PBMCs, taken 8 to 8.5 years after starting antiretroviral therapy. The DNA of the CDR3 is TGTGCCAGCAGCTTAACGGGCAATCATCGCGAGCAGTACTTC. Its translation: CASSLTGNHREQYF.